The sequence of this T cell receptor (beta chain) was determined in a study of blood T cell repertoires in COVID-19. Looking at the study overall: T cells, B-cell-depleted T cells, or PBMCs provided the cDNA or gDNA that served as material.

Original processing notes: Estimation of nucleated cell counts relied on the amplification of reference gene primers. Data came from immunoSEQ multiplex PCR; TCRdb stores just in-frame clones and leaves some out. V and J calls and clone size are as listed in that table; D and trimming were resolved from the DNA. The data contain around 49,000 clones, roughly 82% of them singletons. Unmatched junction bases numbered 9, after V lost 5 bases and J lost 1 base. The CDR3 runs to 16 residues. CDR1 is SGHVS and CDR2 is FQNEAQ in the germline V gene. V is TRBV7-8 and J is TRBJ1-2, with 8 bases fitting TRBD1. The source material was peripheral blood. The sequence was obtained from a woman in her sixties or seventies with acute or convalescent COVID-19. The CDR3 bases are TGTGCCAGCAGCCCCCGTGGGGACAGGATTAACTATGGCTACACCTTC. This encodes CASSPRGDRINYGYTF.